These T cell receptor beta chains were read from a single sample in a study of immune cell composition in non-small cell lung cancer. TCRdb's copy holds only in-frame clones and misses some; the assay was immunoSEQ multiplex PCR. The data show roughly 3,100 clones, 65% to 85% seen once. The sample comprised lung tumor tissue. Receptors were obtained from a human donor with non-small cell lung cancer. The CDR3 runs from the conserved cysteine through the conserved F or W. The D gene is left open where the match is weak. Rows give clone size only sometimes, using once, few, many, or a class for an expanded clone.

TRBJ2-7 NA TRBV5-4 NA CASRVGGGPYEQYF TGTGCCAGCCGGGTAGGGGGAGGGCCCTACGAGCAGTACTTC
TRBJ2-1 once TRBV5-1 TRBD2 CASSLDPPLGLAGDSGTYNEQFF TGCGCCAGCAGCTTGGATCCGCCGCTGGGACTAGCGGGAGATAGCGGAACGTACAATGAGCAGTTCTTC
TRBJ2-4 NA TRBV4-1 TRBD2 CASSQDRDSGVGAKNIQYF TGCGCCAGCAGCCAAGATCGGGATAGCGGGGTAGGGGCCAAAAACATTCAGTACTTC
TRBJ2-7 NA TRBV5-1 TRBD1 CASREGASYEQYF TGCGCCAGCAGAGAGGGGGCGTCCTACGAGCAGTACTTC
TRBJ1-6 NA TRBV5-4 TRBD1 CASSLGTGNNSPLHF TGTGCCAGCAGCTTGGGGACAGGGAATAATTCACCCCTCCACTTT
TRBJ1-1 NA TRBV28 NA CASSPGWGMNTEAFF TGTGCCAGCAGTCCAGGTTGGGGCATGAACACTGAAGCTTTCTTT
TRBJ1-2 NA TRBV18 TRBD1 CASSPDRANNYGYTF TGTGCCAGCTCACCGGACAGGGCCAATAACTATGGCTACACCTTC
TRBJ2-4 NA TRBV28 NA CASTDSAAKNIQYF TGTGCCAGCACCGACAGTGCAGCCAAAAACATTCAGTACTTC
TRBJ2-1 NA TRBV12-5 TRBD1 CASGPWDRDRDNEQFF TGTGCTAGTGGCCCTTGGGACAGGGATAGGGACAATGAGCAGTTCTTC
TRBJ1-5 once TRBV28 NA CASSPDPWTANQPQHF TGTGCCAGCAGTCCGGACCCCTGGACAGCCAATCAGCCCCAGCATTTT
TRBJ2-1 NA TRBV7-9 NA CASSKSKNEQFF TGTGCCAGCAGCAAGAGTAAGAATGAGCAGTTCTTC
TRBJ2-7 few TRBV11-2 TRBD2 CASSRTSGTNYEQYF TGTGCCAGCAGCAGGACTAGCGGAACTAACTACGAGCAGTACTTC
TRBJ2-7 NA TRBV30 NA CAWRVFQAARGEQYF TGTGCCTGGAGGGTATTCCAGGCGGCTCGGGGTGAGCAGTACTTC
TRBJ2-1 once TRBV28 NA CASSWRDPTDNEQFF TGTGCCAGCAGTTGGAGGGACCCGACCGACAATGAGCAGTTCTTC
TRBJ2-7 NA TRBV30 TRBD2 CAWSLTSGSYEQYF TGTGCCTGGAGTTTGACTAGCGGAAGCTACGAGCAGTACTTC
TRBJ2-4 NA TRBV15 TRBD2 CATSRTGLRDDIQYF TGTGCCACCAGCAGAACGGGACTAAGAGATGACATTCAGTACTTC
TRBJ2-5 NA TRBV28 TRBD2 CASLSSGGYQETQYF TGTGCCAGCCTATCTAGCGGAGGGTACCAAGAGACCCAGTACTTC
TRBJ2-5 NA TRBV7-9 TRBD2 CASSPSSWEGRETQYF TGTGCCAGCAGCCCCTCCTCCTGGGAGGGCCGGGAGACCCAGTACTTC
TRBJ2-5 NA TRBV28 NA CASSFRPAGETQYF TGTGCCAGCAGTTTTCGGCCCGCCGGGGAGACCCAGTACTTC
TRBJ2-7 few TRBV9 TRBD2 CASSVVSPSGSCEQYF TGTGCCAGCAGCGTAGTATCCCCTAGCGGGAGTTGTGAGCAGTACTTC
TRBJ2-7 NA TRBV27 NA CASSLTQGIMYEQYF TGTGCCAGCAGTTTAACGCAGGGGATAATGTACGAGCAGTACTTC
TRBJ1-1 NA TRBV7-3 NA CASSLFGGGSNTEAFF TGTGCCAGCAGCTTATTCGGGGGTGGGAGCAACACTGAAGCTTTCTTT
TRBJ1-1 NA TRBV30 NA CAWRVLETLHRVNTEAFF TGTGCCTGGAGGGTCTTAGAGACCCTTCACAGGGTAAACACTGAAGCTTTCTTT
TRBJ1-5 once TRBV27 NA CASSREAGQPQHF TGTGCCAGCAGTAGGGAAGCGGGGCAGCCCCAGCATTTT
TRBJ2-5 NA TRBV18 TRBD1 CASSPGTGSETQYF TGTGCCAGCTCACCAGGGACAGGGTCAGAGACCCAGTACTTC
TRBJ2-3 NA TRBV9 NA CASSRGWGTDTQYF TGTGCCAGCAGCCGGGGGTGGGGCACAGATACGCAGTATTTT
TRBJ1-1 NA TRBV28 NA CASQWRSEAFF TGTGCCAGCCAGTGGAGGAGTGAAGCTTTCTTT
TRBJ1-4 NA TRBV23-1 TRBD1 CASSHGQGFNEKLFF TGCGCCAGCAGTCATGGACAGGGCTTTAATGAAAAACTGTTTTTT
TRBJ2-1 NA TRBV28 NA CASSATPVSYNEQFF TGTGCCAGCAGTGCTACTCCCGTTTCCTACAATGAGCAGTTCTTC
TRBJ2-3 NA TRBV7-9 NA CASSLGWGARDTQYF TGTGCCAGCAGCTTAGGATGGGGAGCGAGGGATACGCAGTATTTT
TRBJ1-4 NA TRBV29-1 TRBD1 CSVGTGISNEKLFF TGCAGCGTTGGGACAGGGATTTCTAATGAAAAACTGTTTTTT
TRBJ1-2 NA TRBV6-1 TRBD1 CASSAMGTGGRGYTF TGTGCCAGCAGTGCAATGGGGACAGGGGGCAGGGGCTACACCTTC
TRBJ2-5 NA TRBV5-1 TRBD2 CASSSEGGLAGGETQYF TGCGCCAGCAGCTCCGAGGGAGGACTAGCGGGAGGAGAGACCCAGTACTTC
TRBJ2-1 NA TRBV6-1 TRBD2 CASSATSGRNNEQFF TGTGCCAGCAGTGCGACTAGCGGGAGGAACAATGAGCAGTTCTTC
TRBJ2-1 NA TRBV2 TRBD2 CASSLLAGGYNEQFF TGTGCCAGCAGTCTGCTAGCGGGAGGGTACAATGAGCAGTTCTTC
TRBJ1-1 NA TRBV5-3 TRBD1 CARSWTGGNTEAFF TGTGCCAGAAGCTGGACAGGGGGAAACACTGAAGCTTTCTTT
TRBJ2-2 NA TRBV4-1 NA CASSPTSRWTGELFF TGCGCCAGCAGCCCCACTTCCAGGTGGACCGGGGAGCTGTTTTTT
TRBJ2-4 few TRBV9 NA CASSVAAGGSSIAKNIQYF TGTGCCAGCAGCGTAGCTGCGGGTGGAAGCAGCATAGCCAAAAACATTCAGTACTTC
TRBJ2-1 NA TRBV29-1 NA CSVEGSGDEQFF TGCAGCGTTGAGGGGAGTGGGGATGAGCAGTTCTTC
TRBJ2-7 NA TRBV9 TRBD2 CASSVWASGTYEQYF TGTGCCAGCAGCGTATGGGCTAGCGGGACCTACGAGCAGTACTTC
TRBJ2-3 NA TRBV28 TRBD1 CASSFPTGLAQYF TGTGCCAGCAGTTTCCCGACAGGGTTGGCGCAGTATTTT
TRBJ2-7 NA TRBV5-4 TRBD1 CASSSPGQGIYEQYF TGTGCCAGCAGCTCTCCGGGACAGGGGATCTACGAGCAGTACTTC
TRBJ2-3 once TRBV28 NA CASSTPTALTDTQYF TGTGCCAGCAGTACCCCGACAGCCCTCACAGATACGCAGTATTTT
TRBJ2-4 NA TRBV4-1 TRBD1 CASSQNPGQGVYIQYF TGCGCCAGCAGCCAAAATCCGGGACAGGGGGTCTATATTCAGTACTTC
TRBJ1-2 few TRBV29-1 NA CSAYAQGSEGYTF TGCAGCGCTTACGCGCAGGGGTCAGAAGGCTACACCTTC
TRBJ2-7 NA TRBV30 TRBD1 CAGYPRRRDRGYEQYF TGTGCCGGATACCCTCGCCGCCGGGACAGGGGGTACGAGCAGTACTTC
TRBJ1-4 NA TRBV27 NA CASSFAPYAGKLFF TGTGCCAGCAGTTTTGCCCCCTATGCGGGAAAACTGTTTTTT
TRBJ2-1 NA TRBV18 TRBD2 CASSPRRGDSYNEQFF TGTGCCAGCTCACCACGCCGGGGGGACTCCTACAATGAGCAGTTCTTC
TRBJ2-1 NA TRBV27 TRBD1 CASSARQGLEQFF TGTGCCAGCAGTGCCCGACAGGGGCTTGAGCAGTTCTTC
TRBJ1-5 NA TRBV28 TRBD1 CASSPRQGKVQPQHF TGTGCCAGCAGCCCTCGACAGGGTAAGGTTCAGCCCCAGCATTTT
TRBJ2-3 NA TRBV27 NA CASRKAGSKVDTQYF TGTGCCAGCAGAAAGGCAGGCTCGAAGGTGGATACGCAGTATTTT
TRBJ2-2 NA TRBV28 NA CASRYYRVRTGELFF TGTGCCAGCAGATATTACAGGGTTAGGACCGGGGAGCTGTTTTTT
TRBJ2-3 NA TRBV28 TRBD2 CASRSRAGGGVSTDTQYF TGTGCCAGCAGGTCTCGAGCGGGAGGGGGGGTATCCACAGATACGCAGTATTTT
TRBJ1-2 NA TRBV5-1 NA CASSSVVAGVGYTF TGCGCCAGCAGCTCTGTGGTGGCAGGGGTTGGCTACACCTTC
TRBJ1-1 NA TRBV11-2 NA CASSPGYNEAFF TGTGCCAGCAGCCCAGGTTATAATGAAGCTTTCTTT
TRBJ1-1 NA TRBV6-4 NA CASSDSGGGTEAFF TGTGCCAGCAGTGACTCCGGCGGGGGCACTGAAGCTTTCTTT
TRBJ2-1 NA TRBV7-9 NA CASRALGGQSYNEQFF TGTGCCAGCAGGGCTCTGGGGGGGCAGTCCTACAATGAGCAGTTCTTC
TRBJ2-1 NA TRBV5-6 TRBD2 CASSSVSGLAYFNEQFF TGTGCCAGCAGCTCGGTCAGCGGACTAGCGTATTTCAATGAGCAGTTCTTC
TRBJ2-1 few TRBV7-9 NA CASSLRLGLALQQFF TGTGCCAGCAGCTTGAGGCTAGGGCTAGCTCTGCAGCAGTTCTTC